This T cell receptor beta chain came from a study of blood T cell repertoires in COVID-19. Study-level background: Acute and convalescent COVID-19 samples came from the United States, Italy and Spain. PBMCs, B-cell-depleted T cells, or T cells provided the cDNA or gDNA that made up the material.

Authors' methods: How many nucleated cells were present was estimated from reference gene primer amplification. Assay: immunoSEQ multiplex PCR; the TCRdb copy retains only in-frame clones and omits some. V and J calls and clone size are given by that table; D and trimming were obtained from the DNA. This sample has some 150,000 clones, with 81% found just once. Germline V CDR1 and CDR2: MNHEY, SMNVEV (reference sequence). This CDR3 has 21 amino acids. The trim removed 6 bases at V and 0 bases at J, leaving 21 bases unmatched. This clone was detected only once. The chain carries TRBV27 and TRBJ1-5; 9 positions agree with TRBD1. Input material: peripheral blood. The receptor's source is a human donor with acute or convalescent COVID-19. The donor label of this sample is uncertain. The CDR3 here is CASSQFQGGGQGIVSNQPQHF. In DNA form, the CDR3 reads TGTGCCAGCAGCCAATTTCAAGGGGGGGGACAGGGTATCGTTAGCAATCAGCCCCAGCATTTT.